These 9 T cell receptor beta chains were sequenced from one sample in a study of blood T cell repertoires in COVID-19 (dated by TCRdb to 2018 to 2021). Receptor libraries were prepared by the immunoSEQ multiplex PCR assay. Sourced from immuneACCESS, this table was stored by TCRdb with only in-frame sequences that have V and J called. A share of the clones is absent; for the studies checked, an unresolved V gene accounts for under half, and the remainder has no known explanation. The sample table holds 260,000 or so clones, of which 85% were seen once. In total, the top ten clones hold around 2.5% of the sample. Sequencing input: PBMCs or T cells enriched from blood (not recorded which). The receptors were gathered from a woman aged 50 to 60 who had recovered from COVID-19.

The chain links TRBV19 to TRBJ2-3; 7 bases map to TRBD2. The V gene's germline CDR1 is LNHDA and CDR2 SQIVND (reference sequence). The CDR3 spans 15 residues. Trimming cost V 9 bases and J 1 base; bases outside gene matches: 10. The CDR3: CASNTASGGTDTQYF. The CDR3 DNA reads TGTGCCAGCAACACTGCCAGCGGGGGCACAGATACGCAGTATTTT.

The chain recombines TRBV2 with TRBJ1-5; 11 bases match TRBD1. CDR1 and CDR2 (germline): SNHLY, FYNNEI. The trim removed 5 bases at V and 1 base at J, leaving 10 bases unmatched. This CDR3 has 18 residues. The CDR3 DNA reads TGTGCCAGCAGTCGCCGAACCGGGACAGGGGGAAGCAATCAGCCCCAGCATTTT. This encodes CASSRRTGTGGSNQPQHF.

A single count supports this clone. J is TRBJ1-2 and V is TRBV5-4; 8 bases fit TRBD1. This CDR3 has 14 amino acids. The germline CDR1 and CDR2 sequences are SGHNT and YYREEE (reference sequence). The V gene end was trimmed by 4 bases and the J gene end by 4 bases; junction bases not matched to a gene: 6. The CDR3 region has the DNA TGTGCCAGCAGCCTGGGACAGGACTCCTATGGCTACACCTTC. Its protein product is CASSLGQDSYGYTF.

V usage is TRBV30 and J usage is TRBJ1-4; no clear D. The CDR3 has 11 amino acids. The germline V gene has CDR1 GTSNPN and CDR2 SVGIG (reference sequence). Trimming took off 8 bases at V and 7 bases at J, with 11 bases between the two ends. The CDR3 nucleotides read TGTGCCCTTGCGGTGGTTGAAAAACTGTTTTTT. Protein sequence: CALAVVEKLFF.

The chain couples TRBV5-6 to TRBJ2-3, with a possible D match to TRBD1 (6 bases). V lost 4 bases and J 1 base, leaving 16 bases between the germline ends. The germline CDR1 and CDR2 sequences are SGHDT and YYEEEE. The CDR3 contains 16 residues. CDR3 loop: CASSPLQGFRTDTQYF. CDR3 coding DNA: TGTGCCAGCAGCCCACTCCAGGGGTTTCGCACAGATACGCAGTATTTT. Using reference TRBV5-6 and TRBJ2-3 for the parts outside the CDR3, the full variable domain is DAGVTQSPTHLIKTRGQQVTLRCSPKSGHDTVSWYQQALGQGPQFIFQYYEEEERQRGNFPDRFSGHQFPNYSSELNVNALLLGDSALYLCASSPLQGFRTDTQYFGPGTRLTVL.

V gene TRBV5-1 combines with J gene TRBJ2-7; D gene ambiguous. Germline V CDR1 and CDR2: SGHRS, YFSETQ. The CDR3 length is 16 residues. V shed 4 bases and J shed 1 base, with 18 bases lying between them. The chain's CDR3 is CASSPKVSTGSYEQYF. DNA of the CDR3: TGCGCCAGCAGCCCTAAAGTCTCGACTGGGTCCTACGAGCAGTACTTC.

The chain combines TRBV28 with TRBJ1-6, with D unresolved. The germline V gene has CDR1 MDHEN and CDR2 SYDVKM. The length of the CDR3 is 12 residues. The germline V and J ends were trimmed by 7 bases and 11 bases, with 12 bases remaining between them. CDR3 nucleotides: TGTGCCAGCACTACTGCGCGCCCACCCCTCCACTTT. Its translation: CASTTARPPLHF.

The rearrangement uses TRBV28 and TRBJ1-5, with a possible D match to TRBD1 (6 bases). V lost 2 bases to trimming and J lost 1 base, with 12 bases between them. The CDR3 has 16 residues. Germline assignment: CDR1 MDHEN and CDR2 SYDVKM. CDR3 nucleotide sequence: TGTGCCAGCAGTTTAGGCGGAACAGGGAGCAATCAGCCCCAGCATTTT. Its translation is CASSLGGTGSNQPQHF.

The genes are TRBV14 and TRBJ2-3, with D hard to call. This CDR3 comprises 14 residues. CDR1 and CDR2 from the germline V gene are SGHDN and FVKESK. V was cut by 1 base and J by 4 bases, with 9 bases left in between. The CDR3 is CASSQVPPPDTQYF. In nucleotides, the CDR3 is TGTGCCAGCAGCCAAGTTCCTCCCCCAGATACGCAGTATTTT.